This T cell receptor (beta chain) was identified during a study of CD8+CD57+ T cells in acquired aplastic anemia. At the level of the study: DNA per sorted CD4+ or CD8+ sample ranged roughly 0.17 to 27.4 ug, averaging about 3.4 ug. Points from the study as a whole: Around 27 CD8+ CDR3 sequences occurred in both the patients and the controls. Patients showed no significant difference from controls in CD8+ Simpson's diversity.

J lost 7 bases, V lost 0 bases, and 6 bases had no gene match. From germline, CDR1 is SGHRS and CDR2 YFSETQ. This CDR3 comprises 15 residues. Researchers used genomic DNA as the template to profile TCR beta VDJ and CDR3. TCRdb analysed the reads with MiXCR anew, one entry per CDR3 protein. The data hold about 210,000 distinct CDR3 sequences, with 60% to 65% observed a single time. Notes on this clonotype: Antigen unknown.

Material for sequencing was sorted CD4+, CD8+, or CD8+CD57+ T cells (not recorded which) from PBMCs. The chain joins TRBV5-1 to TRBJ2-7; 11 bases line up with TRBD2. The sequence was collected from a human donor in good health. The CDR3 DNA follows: TGCGCCAGCAGCTTGGAGGTAGCGGGAGGGGATGAGCAGTACTTC. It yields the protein CASSLEVAGGDEQYF.